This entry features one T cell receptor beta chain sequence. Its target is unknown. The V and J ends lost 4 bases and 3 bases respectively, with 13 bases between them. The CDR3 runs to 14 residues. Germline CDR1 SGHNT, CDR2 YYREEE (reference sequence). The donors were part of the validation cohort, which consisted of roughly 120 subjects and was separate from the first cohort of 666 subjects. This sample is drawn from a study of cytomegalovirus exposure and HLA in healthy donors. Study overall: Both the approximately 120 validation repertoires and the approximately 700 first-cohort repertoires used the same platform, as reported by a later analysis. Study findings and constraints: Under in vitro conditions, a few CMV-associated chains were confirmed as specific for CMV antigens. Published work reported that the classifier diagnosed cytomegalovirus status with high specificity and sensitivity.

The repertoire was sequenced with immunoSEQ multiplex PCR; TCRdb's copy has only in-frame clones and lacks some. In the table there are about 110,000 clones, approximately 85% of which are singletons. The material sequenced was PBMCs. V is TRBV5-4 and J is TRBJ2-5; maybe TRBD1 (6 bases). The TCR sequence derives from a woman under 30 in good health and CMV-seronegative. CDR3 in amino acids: CASSPQAGEETQYF. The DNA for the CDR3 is TGTGCCAGCAGCCCGCAGGCAGGGGAAGAGACCCAGTACTTC.